This is a list of T cell receptor beta chains from one sample in a study of blood T cell repertoires in COVID-19. Assay used: immunoSEQ multiplex PCR; TCRdb lists only in-frame clones, some missing. The sample shows 250,000 to 350,000 clones, more than 75% of them seen only once. Specimen: peripheral blood. All receptors derive from a woman in her 30s who had recovered from COVID-19. Each CDR3 is given with its conserved first and last residue. The D gene is left open where the match is weak. The size field is filled for only some rows; it gives once, few, many or a size class.

V: TRBV11-2; size: .; D: .; J: TRBJ2-7; length: 15; DNA: TGTGCCAGCAGCTTAGGTCAGGGTGGCCCCTACGAGCAGTACTTC; CDR3: CASSLGQGGPYEQYF
V: TRBV11-2; size: .; D: TRBD2; J: TRBJ2-7; length: 17; DNA: TGTGCCAGCAGTCCTAGGGGTAGCGGGAGGGTCGAATACGAGCAGTACTTC; CDR3: CASSPRGSGRVEYEQYF
V: TRBV18; size: .; D: TRBD2; J: TRBJ2-3; length: 18; DNA: TGTGCCAGCTCACCACCTGGGACTAGCGGGGGGGCCGGAGATACGCAGTATTTT; CDR3: CASSPPGTSGGAGDTQYF
V: TRBV10-3; size: .; D: .; J: TRBJ1-1; length: 13; DNA: TGTGCCATCAGGGGACTACCGGGCGCTGAAGCTTTCTTT; CDR3: CAIRGLPGAEAFF
V: TRBV6-5; size: .; D: .; J: TRBJ1-2; length: 14; DNA: TGTGCCAGCACGTCAGGGAAACCGTCCTATGGCTACACCTTC; CDR3: CASTSGKPSYGYTF
V: TRBV27; size: .; D: .; J: TRBJ2-5; length: 12; DNA: TGTGCCAGCAGTTTTACCGGGGAGACCCAGTACTTC; CDR3: CASSFTGETQYF
V: TRBV6-2/TRBV6-3; size: .; D: TRBD1; J: TRBJ2-1; length: 15; DNA: TGTGCCAGCAGCAAAAATGGACAGGGAGACAATGAGCAGTTCTTC; CDR3: CASSKNGQGDNEQFF
V: TRBV19; size: .; D: TRBD2; J: TRBJ2-1; length: 16; DNA: TGTGCCAGTAGTAACCCCGGGGAGCGGGGGTTGAATGAGCAGTTCTTC; CDR3: CASSNPGERGLNEQFF
V: TRBV6-2/TRBV6-3; size: .; D: .; J: TRBJ2-5; length: 14; DNA: TGTGCCAGCAGTCCCTCAGGGGTAGTTGAGACCCAGTACTTC; CDR3: CASSPSGVVETQYF
V: TRBV5-6; size: .; D: .; J: TRBJ1-1; length: 18; DNA: TGTGCCAGCAGCTTGGCCACAGGGTTGGACGTAGGGCCCACTGAAGCTTTCTTT; CDR3: CASSLATGLDVGPTEAFF
V: TRBV5-4; size: .; D: .; J: TRBJ2-7; length: 15; DNA: TGTGCCAGCAGCTTGCTTCGCTCAGGGTACTACGAGCAGTACTTC; CDR3: CASSLLRSGYYEQYF
V: TRBV19; size: many; D: .; J: TRBJ1-2; length: 12; DNA: TGTGCCAGTATTGGGCAGAGAGATGGCTACACCTTC; CDR3: CASIGQRDGYTF
V: TRBV3-1/TRBV3-2; size: .; D: .; J: TRBJ1-2; length: 16; DNA: TGTGCCAGCAGCCCCCAACGGGACGCGGGGGGCTATGGCTACACCTTC; CDR3: CASSPQRDAGGYGYTF
V: TRBV28; size: .; D: .; J: TRBJ1-4; length: 14; DNA: TGTGCCAGCAGGCTCACGTTAGCAAGGGAAAAACTGTTTTTT; CDR3: CASRLTLAREKLFF
V: TRBV5-1; size: .; D: TRBD1; J: TRBJ2-1; length: 16; DNA: TGCGCCAGCAGCACGGGGACAGGGAAAATCTACAATGAGCAGTTCTTC; CDR3: CASSTGTGKIYNEQFF
V: TRBV5-1; size: .; D: .; J: TRBJ2-1; length: 13; DNA: TGCGCCAGCAGCTTGGCCGCGGGGTACGAGCAGTTCTTC; CDR3: CASSLAAGYEQFF
V: TRBV7-9; size: .; D: .; J: TRBJ2-1; length: 16; DNA: TGTGCCAGCAGCCCGGGGTGGGGGCTAGCGGAGTATGAGCAGTTCTTC; CDR3: CASSPGWGLAEYEQFF
V: TRBV5-1; size: .; D: TRBD2; J: TRBJ2-7; length: 15; DNA: TGCGCCAGCAGCTTGGGGCTAGCGGCATACTACGAGCAGTACTTC; CDR3: CASSLGLAAYYEQYF
V: TRBV3-1/TRBV3-2; size: .; D: .; J: TRBJ1-5; length: 13; DNA: TGTGCCAGCAGCCGTACGGGGGATCAGCCCCAGCATTTT; CDR3: CASSRTGDQPQHF
V: TRBV4-1; size: .; D: .; J: TRBJ1-2; length: 15; DNA: TGCGCCAGCAGCCAAGGCAATTGGGAGAGCTATGGCTACACCTTC; CDR3: CASSQGNWESYGYTF
V: TRBV5-8; size: .; D: TRBD1; J: TRBJ2-5; length: 16; DNA: TGTGCCAGCAGCTGGAATAACTACAGGGGAGACGAGACCCAGTACTTC; CDR3: CASSWNNYRGDETQYF
V: TRBV23-1; size: .; D: .; J: TRBJ1-2; length: 12; DNA: TGCGCCAGCAGGGTCAGGTTCTATGGCTACACCTTC; CDR3: CASRVRFYGYTF
V: TRBV6-2/TRBV6-3; size: .; D: TRBD2; J: TRBJ2-7; length: 15; DNA: TGTGCCAGCAGTTATTCCTCTAGCGGGAGGCGGGAGCAGTACTTC; CDR3: CASSYSSSGRREQYF
V: TRBV3-1/TRBV3-2; size: .; D: TRBD2; J: TRBJ2-7; length: 19; DNA: TGTGCCAGCAGCCAATTAAAACTAGCGGGGGGGCCGCTCTCCTACGAGCAGTACTTC; CDR3: CASSQLKLAGGPLSYEQYF
V: TRBV5-5; size: few; D: .; J: TRBJ1-1; length: 14; DNA: TGTGCCAGCAGCTTTTCAGGGGTGAACACTGAAGCTTTCTTT; CDR3: CASSFSGVNTEAFF
V: TRBV29-1; size: .; D: .; J: TRBJ2-5; length: 12; DNA: TGCAGCGTTCGGGGAGCCCAAGAGACCCAGTACTTC; CDR3: CSVRGAQETQYF
V: TRBV18; size: .; D: .; J: TRBJ1-1; length: 12; DNA: TGTGCCAGCTCACAACGTTCGGTCGTGGCGGGTTTT; CDR3: CASSQRSVVAGF
V: TRBV24-1; size: .; D: TRBD1; J: TRBJ1-1; length: 13; DNA: TGTGCCACTAGAGGACAGGGGATCACTGAAGCTTTCTTT; CDR3: CATRGQGITEAFF
V: TRBV7-9; size: .; D: TRBD2; J: TRBJ2-1; length: 18; DNA: TGTGCCAGCAGCGTAAAATCCGGGACTAGCGGGAGAGGGAATGAGCAGTTCTTC; CDR3: CASSVKSGTSGRGNEQFF
V: TRBV4-1; size: .; D: .; J: TRBJ1-1; length: 13; DNA: TGCGCCAGCAGCCAAGGCGACAGGACTGAAGCTTTCTTT; CDR3: CASSQGDRTEAFF
V: TRBV11-2; size: few; D: TRBD1; J: TRBJ1-5; length: 14; DNA: TGTGCCAGCAGCGCTCTGACAGGGAATCAGCCCCAGCATTTT; CDR3: CASSALTGNQPQHF
V: TRBV2; size: .; D: .; J: TRBJ1-1; length: 12; DNA: TGTGCCAGCAGTCGCACAGGAATTGAAGCTTTCTTT; CDR3: CASSRTGIEAFF
V: TRBV7-6; size: .; D: TRBD2; J: TRBJ2-5; length: 16; DNA: TGTGCCAGCAGCGCTATGGGAGCGGGGGCCCAAGAGACCCAGTACTTC; CDR3: CASSAMGAGAQETQYF
V: TRBV5-6; size: .; D: TRBD2; J: TRBJ2-7; length: 14; DNA: TGTGCCAGCAGCTTGGAGGTGGGAGGGACCGAGCAGTACTTC; CDR3: CASSLEVGGTEQYF
V: TRBV5-6; size: .; D: TRBD1; J: TRBJ1-1; length: 17; DNA: TGTGCCAGCAGCTTGGTTACAGGGGGCATAATGAACACTGAAGCTTTCTTT; CDR3: CASSLVTGGIMNTEAFF
V: TRBV2; size: .; D: .; J: TRBJ2-7; length: 15; DNA: TGTGCCAGCAGTGGAACAGGGTGGGGCTCCTACGAGCAGTACTTC; CDR3: CASSGTGWGSYEQYF
V: TRBV7-8; size: .; D: .; J: TRBJ1-1; length: 14; DNA: TGTGCCAGCAGCATAGGGGACATGAACACTGAAGCTTTCTTT; CDR3: CASSIGDMNTEAFF
V: TRBV27; size: .; D: .; J: TRBJ2-7; length: 15; DNA: TGTGCCAGCAGTTCCTACCGGGACGGGGGCTACGAGCAGTACTTC; CDR3: CASSSYRDGGYEQYF
V: TRBV13; size: .; D: .; J: TRBJ2-3; length: 16; DNA: TGTGCCAGCAGCTTAGGCAGGAAAGCCTACACAGATACGCAGTATTTT; CDR3: CASSLGRKAYTDTQYF
V: TRBV6-5; size: .; D: TRBD1; J: TRBJ1-4; length: 15; DNA: TGTGCCAGCAGCCCACAGGGGGCTGGTAGTGAAAAACTGTTTTTT; CDR3: CASSPQGAGSEKLFF
V: TRBV3-1/TRBV3-2; size: .; D: TRBD2; J: TRBJ2-2; length: 17; DNA: TGTGCCAGCAGCCCCGGGAGGGGGGGCCCGAACACCGGGGAGCTGTTTTTT; CDR3: CASSPGRGGPNTGELFF
V: TRBV19; size: .; D: .; J: TRBJ2-1; length: 14; DNA: TGTGCCAGTAGTATACAAGGAGTTGGCGATGAGCAGTTCTTC; CDR3: CASSIQGVGDEQFF
V: TRBV24-1; size: .; D: TRBD1; J: TRBJ2-1; length: 16; DNA: TGTGCCACCATGGGGCTCGGACAGGGGGCCTACAATGAGCAGTTCTTC; CDR3: CATMGLGQGAYNEQFF
V: TRBV3-1/TRBV3-2; size: .; D: .; J: TRBJ2-3; length: 17; DNA: TGTGCCAGCAGCCAACACATAAGTAGCACTCGGGCAGATACGCAGTATTTT; CDR3: CASSQHISSTRADTQYF
V: TRBV7-9; size: .; D: TRBD1; J: TRBJ1-1; length: 15; DNA: TGTGCCAGCAGCTCGTACAGGGGGCGCGACACTGAAGCTTTCTTT; CDR3: CASSSYRGRDTEAFF
V: TRBV14; size: once; D: TRBD1; J: TRBJ1-4; length: 16; DNA: TGTGCCAGCAGCAAGGGACAGAAATCAACTAATGAAAAACTGTTTTTT; CDR3: CASSKGQKSTNEKLFF
V: TRBV7-2; size: .; D: .; J: TRBJ1-2; length: 10; DNA: TGTGCTTCCGGTCCGTATGGCTACACCTTC; CDR3: CASGPYGYTF
V: TRBV21-1; size: .; D: .; J: TRBJ2-7; length: 14; DNA: TGTGCCAGCAGCAAATCCGGGGAACCCTACGAGCAGTACTTC; CDR3: CASSKSGEPYEQYF
V: TRBV28; size: .; D: .; J: TRBJ1-2; length: 12; DNA: TGTGCCAGCAGTGGGGGGGGCGCGGGCTACACCTTC; CDR3: CASSGGGAGYTF
V: TRBV4-3; size: .; D: TRBD1; J: TRBJ2-1; length: 17; DNA: TGCGCCAGCAGCCAAGAATTGGGACAGGGGGCCTACAATGAGCAGTTCTTC; CDR3: CASSQELGQGAYNEQFF
V: TRBV27; size: .; D: .; J: TRBJ1-1; length: 14; DNA: TGTGCCTCCCACTGGGGGGGCAGCCCAACTGAAGCTTTCTTT; CDR3: CASHWGGSPTEAFF
V: TRBV19; size: once; D: TRBD1; J: TRBJ2-5; length: 15; DNA: TGTGCCAGTAGCCCAGGGACAGGGGTAATAGAGACCCAGTACTTC; CDR3: CASSPGTGVIETQYF